Included here is one TCR beta chain sequence, with context. The clone's antigen remains unknown. Nothing much larger sits one base from this clone, and base qualities are not available. This specimen comes from a study of control samples from healthy donors and cancer patients (dated by TCRdb to 2020 to 2022). The germline V gene yields MDHEN for CDR1 and SYDVKM for CDR2. V is cut by 4 bases and J by 3 bases, and the space between the germline ends is 15 bases. The CDR3 has 15 amino acids, counting the end cysteine and phenylalanine. Just CDR3 DNA is preserved here, 45 bases in frame from base 1. The library came from the immunoSEQ multiplex PCR assay. TCRdb stores this immuneACCESS table with in-frame sequences only. Part of the clones is absent; in the studies checked, under half of the shortfall reflects unresolved V genes, and no reason is known for the rest. This sample holds over 110,000 clones; roughly 92% were observed only once. Roughly 12% of the sample belongs to the ten largest clones.

The chain couples TRBV28 to TRBJ1-2, and perhaps TRBD1 as D gene, on 5 matching bases. Sequencing used blood. The clonotype was recovered from a man aged 30-40 years in good health. DNA sequence: TGTGCCAGCAGTTCCTTCTCTACAGGTGACTATGGCTACACCTTC. It specifies CASSSFSTGDYGYTF.